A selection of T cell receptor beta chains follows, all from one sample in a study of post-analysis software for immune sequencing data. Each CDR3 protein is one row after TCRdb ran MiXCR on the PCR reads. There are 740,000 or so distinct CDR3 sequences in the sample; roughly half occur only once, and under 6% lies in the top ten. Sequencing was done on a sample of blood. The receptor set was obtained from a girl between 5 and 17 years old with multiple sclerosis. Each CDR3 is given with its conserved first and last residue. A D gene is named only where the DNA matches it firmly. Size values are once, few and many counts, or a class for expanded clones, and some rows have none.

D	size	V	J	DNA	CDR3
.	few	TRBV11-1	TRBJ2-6	TGTGCCAGCAGCTTAGGGGGGAGGGGGCCTGGGGCCAACGTCCTGACTTTC	CASSLGGRGPGANVLTF
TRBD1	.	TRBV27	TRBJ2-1	TGTGCCAGCAGTTTACGGACAGGGTTCCAGTTCTTC	CASSLRTGFQFF
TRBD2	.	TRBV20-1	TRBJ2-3	TGCAGTGCCTTGAGCGGGGCGGAGAGCACAGATACGCAGTATTTT	CSALSGAESTDTQYF
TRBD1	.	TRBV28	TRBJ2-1	TGTGCCAGCAGACCGAACAGGGGGCGTGAGCAGTTCTTC	CASRPNRGREQFF
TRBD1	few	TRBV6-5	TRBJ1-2	TGTGCCAGCAGTTACTCCGGGACAGGGGGCAACTATGGCTACACCTTC	CASSYSGTGGNYGYTF
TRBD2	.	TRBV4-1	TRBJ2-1	TGCGCCAGCAGCCAAGATCATGGCGGGAGAGGCAATGAGCAGTTCTTC	CASSQDHGGRGNEQFF
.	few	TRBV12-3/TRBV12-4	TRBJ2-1	TGTGCCAGCAGTTCCCTGACTAGACAGGAGTTCTTC	CASSSLTRQEFF
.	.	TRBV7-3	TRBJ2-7	TGTGCCAGCAGCTTAAATCCCGAACCCTACGAGCAGTACTTC	CASSLNPEPYEQYF
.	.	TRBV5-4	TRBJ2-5	TGTGCCAGCAGCATGACGACGCAAGAGACCCAGTACTTC	CASSMTTQETQYF
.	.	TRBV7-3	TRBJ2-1	TGTGCCAGCAGCCGCTCAGCGTCGGACAAGGAGCAGTTCTTC	CASSRSASDKEQFF
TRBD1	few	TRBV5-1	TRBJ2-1	TGCGCCAGCAGCGCGGGACAGGCCAAATACAATGAGCAGTTCTTC	CASSAGQAKYNEQFF
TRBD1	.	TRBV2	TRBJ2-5	TGTGCCAGCAGTCGCCACCTGACAGGGAGAGTCGGGGAGACCCAGTACTTC	CASSRHLTGRVGETQYF
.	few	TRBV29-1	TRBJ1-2	TGCAGCGTTGACTATGGGGCAGACTATGGCTACACCTTC	CSVDYGADYGYTF
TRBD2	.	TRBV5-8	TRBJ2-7	TGTGCCAGCAGTCCGACTAGCGAGTACGAGCAGTACTTC	CASSPTSEYEQYF
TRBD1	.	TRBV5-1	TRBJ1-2	TGCGCCAGCAGCTCTATACAGGGGGGGACCTATGGCTACACCTTC	CASSSIQGGTYGYTF
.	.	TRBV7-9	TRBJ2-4	TGTGCCAGCAGCTTATCCCCAGCAGGGGTCAACATTCAGTACTTC	CASSLSPAGVNIQYF
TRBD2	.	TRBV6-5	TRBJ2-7	TGTGCCAGCAGGAAATTCCGGGAGGGCTCCTACGAGCAGTACTTC	CASRKFREGSYEQYF
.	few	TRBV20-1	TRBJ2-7	TGCAGTGCTAGGAAGCTGGCGGCCCACGAGCAGTACTTC	CSARKLAAHEQYF
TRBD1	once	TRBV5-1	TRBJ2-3	TGCGCCAGCAGCGACGGGACAGCTAGCACAGATACGCAGTATTTT	CASSDGTASTDTQYF
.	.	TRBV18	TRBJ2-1	TGTGCCAGCTCTCCGGGCAGGCTTAAGCAGTTCTTC	CASSPGRLKQFF
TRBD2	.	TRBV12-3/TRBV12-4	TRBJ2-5	TGTGCCAGCAGCCAGCGGGGCAAAGAGACCCAGTACTTC	CASSQRGKETQYF
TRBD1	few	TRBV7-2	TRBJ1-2	TGTGCCAGCAGCTTCAGGGGGGACGGCTACACCTTC	CASSFRGDGYTF